These 21 T cell receptor beta chains share one sample of origin, sequenced in a study of blood T cell repertoires in COVID-19. Produced via immunoSEQ multiplex PCR; TCRdb's table is partial and in-frame only. The sample records some 180,000 clones, around four fifths being singletons. Sequencing used peripheral blood. These receptors were taken from a woman of 80 years or more with COVID-19, enrolled during active disease.

CDR3 in DNA: TGTGCCAGCAGCTTAGCGTCCGGGGTGGGGGAGCAGTACTTC. This translates into CASSLASGVGEQYF. This chain links TRBV7-9 with TRBJ2-7; TRBD2 is a possible D gene (5 bases). V lost 0 bases and J 7 bases, leaving 13 bases between the germline ends. Germline assignment: CDR1 SEHNR and CDR2 FQNEAQ (reference sequence). The CDR3 runs 14 residues.

The chain is built from TRBV19 and TRBJ2-4, with TRBD2 matching 7 bases. V trimming: 1 base; J trimming: 10 bases; junction bases outside the gene matches: 10. This CDR3 spans 15 amino acids. CDR1 LNHDA and CDR2 SQIVND come from the germline V gene (reference sequence). The CDR3: CASSIVGRTRGIQYF. The CDR3 nucleotides read TGTGCCAGTAGTATAGTGGGGAGGACTAGAGGGATTCAGTACTTC.

The rearrangement links TRBV6-1 to TRBJ2-7; 7 nucleotides line up with TRBD1. V shed 4 bases and J 4 bases; nucleotides not matched to a gene: 13. There are 16 residues in the CDR3. Germline CDR1 reads MNHNS; CDR2 reads SASEGT. The CDR3 DNA follows: TGTGCCAGCAGTGGGCTGGCCGGGACAGCTCTTTACGAGCAGTACTTC. Protein product: CASSGLAGTALYEQYF.

The gene calls are TRBV2 and TRBJ2-5, with 9 bases aligning to TRBD1. CDR1 SNHLY and CDR2 FYNNEI come from the germline V gene. CDR3 length: 14 residues. V lost 7 bases and J lost 4; bases outside the gene matches: 7. The CDR3, as DNA: TGTGCCAGCAAAGAGGACAGGGGCCGAGAGACCCAGTACTTC. It translates to CASKEDRGRETQYF.

The chain employs TRBV18 and TRBJ1-5; maybe TRBD1 (6 bases). Germline values: CDR1 KGHSH, CDR2 LQKENI. With 6 bases removed from V and 0 bases from J, the gap between germline ends came to 12 bases. The CDR3 is 15 amino acids. CDR3 bases: TGTGCCAGCTCCAGGACAGTCAATAGCAATCAGCCCCAGCATTTT. Protein: CASSRTVNSNQPQHF. The full variable domain, in which reference TRBV18 and TRBJ1-5 provide the parts outside the CDR3, is NAGVMQNPRHLVRRRGQEARLRCSPMKGHSHVYWYRQLPEEGLKFMVYLQKENIIDESGMPKERFSAEFPKEGPSILRIQQVVRGDSAAYFCASSRTVNSNQPQHFGDGTRLSIL.

V is TRBV28 and J is TRBJ2-1, with TRBD1 identical over 11 bases. CDR1 MDHEN and CDR2 SYDVKM come from the germline V gene. The CDR3 length is 19 residues. V lost 8 bases to trimming and J lost 5 bases; unmatched junction nucleotides: 20. The chain's CDR3 is CASGFLGQGVSGTNNEQFF. CDR3 coding DNA: TGTGCCAGCGGCTTCCTGGGACAGGGGGTCTCCGGGACCAACAATGAGCAGTTCTTC. The variable domain in full, with the rest retrieved from reference TRBV28 and TRBJ2-1, is DVKVTQSSRYLVKRTGEKVFLECVQDMDHENMFWYRQDPGLGLRLIYFSYDVKMKEKGDIPEGYSVSREKKERFSLILESASTNQTSMYLCASGFLGQGVSGTNNEQFFGPGTRLTVL.

This chain links TRBV5-4 with TRBJ1-6; D possibly corresponds to TRBD1 (5 bases). This CDR3 comprises 17 residues. Germline V lookup: CDR1 SGHNT, CDR2 YYREEE (reference sequence). The V end lost 0 bases, the J end lost 0 bases, and 10 bases lay between the germline ends. In nucleotides, the CDR3 is TGTGCCAGCAGCTTGGGGGGCGCGAGCTCCTATAATTCACCCCTCCACTTT. It translates to CASSLGGASSYNSPLHF.

The chain has TRBV16 and TRBJ1-5; D gene uncertain. The CDR3 loop spans 17 amino acids. V was cut by 0 bases and J by 4 bases, with 16 bases left in between. The V gene's germline CDR1 is KGHSY and CDR2 FQNENV. The CDR3, as DNA: TGTGCCAGCAGCCAATCGATGCCCGGGTTAAGAAATCAGCCCCAGCATTTT. It is translated as CASSQSMPGLRNQPQHF.

A single count supports this clone. The J gene is TRBJ2-3, the V gene TRBV15, with D uncertain. CDR3 size: 15 residues. The germline CDR1 and CDR2 sequences are LNHNV and YYDKDF (reference sequence). The V gene lost 0 bases and the J gene lost 0 bases, with 7 bases spanning the gap. The CDR3, as DNA: TGTGCCACCAGCAGAGATCGCGGCAGCACAGATACGCAGTATTTT. This codes for CATSRDRGSTDTQYF. Looking up the rest from reference TRBV15 and TRBJ2-3 gives the full variable domain: DAMVIQNPRYQVTQFGKPVTLSCSQTLNHNVMYWYQQKSSQAPKLLFHYYDKDFNNEADTPDNFQSRRPNTSFCFLDIRSPGLGDTAMYLCATSRDRGSTDTQYFGPGTRLTVL.

The rearrangement links TRBV5-1 to TRBJ1-5; TRBD1 aligns across 8 bases. The V and J ends lost 0 bases and 3 bases, in that order; junction bases with no gene match: 14. Germline-derived CDR1 and CDR2 are SGHRS and YFSETQ. The CDR3 contains 19 residues. The chain's CDR3 is CASSLAPLGQGEDNQPQHF. In DNA form, the CDR3 reads TGCGCCAGCAGCTTGGCCCCCCTCGGACAGGGCGAGGACAATCAGCCCCAGCATTTT. The whole variable domain, remainder taken from reference TRBV5-1 and TRBJ1-5, is KAGVTQTPRYLIKTRGQQVTLSCSPISGHRSVSWYQQTPGQGLQFLFEYFSETQRNKGNFPGRFSGRQFSNSRSEMNVSTLELGDSALYLCASSLAPLGQGEDNQPQHFGDGTRLSIL.

The table lists this clone with a few counts. The genes are TRBV27 and TRBJ1-3; D might be TRBD1 (6 bases). V was pared by 2 bases and J by 1 base, with 9 bases between. Germline assignment: CDR1 MNHEY and CDR2 SMNVEV (reference sequence). The CDR3 extends over 15 amino acids. The CDR3: CASSLGTPSGNTIYF. In DNA, the CDR3 is TGTGCCAGCAGTTTAGGGACACCATCTGGAAACACCATATATTTT.

The chain uses TRBV4-1 and TRBJ2-2, with D unresolved. V was cut by 5 bases and J by 0 bases, with 7 bases left in between. This CDR3 is 14 amino acids long. Looked up from germline, CDR1 is MGHRA and CDR2 is YSYEKL. CDR3 nucleotides: TGCGCCAGCAGCGTCGACTCGAACACCGGGGAGCTGTTTTTT. Its translation is CASSVDSNTGELFF.

Here the CDR3 reads CASSVGSDTEAFF. The CDR3 DNA is TGTGCCAGCAGCGTAGGTTCGGACACTGAAGCTTTCTTT. The chain links TRBV9 to TRBJ1-1; D gene unclear. This CDR3 region has 13 residues. Trimming pared 0 bases from V and 3 bases from J, leaving 6 bases between. Germline CDR1 reads SGDLS; CDR2 reads YYNGEE.

The rearrangement links TRBV7-9 to TRBJ1-5; a weak D match, TRBD1 (6 bases). V dropped 5 bases and J dropped 6 bases, with 11 bases sitting between them. This CDR3 is built from 13 residues. Germline CDR1 is SEHNR and CDR2 is FQNEAQ (reference sequence). CDR3 DNA sequence: TGTGCCAGCAGCCCAGGGGCCGGTCAGCCCCAGCATTTT. Its translation is CASSPGAGQPQHF.

The V gene is TRBV28, the J gene TRBJ1-2; 10 positions agree with TRBD1. The germline V gene encodes CDR1 MDHEN and CDR2 SYDVKM. The CDR3 totals 17 residues. V was pared by 8 bases and J by 4 bases, with 16 bases of the junction left unmatched. This chain's CDR3 is CASEGTGEEKWLYGYTF. CDR3 in DNA: TGTGCCAGCGAGGGGACAGGGGAGGAAAAATGGCTCTATGGCTACACCTTC.

V usage is TRBV3-1 (or the pseudogene TRBV3-2) and J usage is TRBJ2-7; unclear D gene. The germline CDR1 and CDR2 sequences are LGHDT and YNNKEL (reference sequence). CDR3 length equals 13 residues. Deletions cut 4 bases from V and 11 bases from J, with 18 bases between. The CDR3 sequence: CASSPAAGLAEYF. CDR3 in DNA: TGTGCCAGCAGCCCGGCCGCCGGGTTGGCGGAGTACTTC.

The rearrangement joins TRBV29-1 to TRBJ1-1; D not resolved. The V gene lost 4 bases and the J gene lost 3 bases, with 9 bases spanning the gap. The germline V gene encodes CDR1 SQVTM and CDR2 ANQGSEA. This CDR3 region has 12 residues. CDR3 DNA sequence: TGCAGCGTTGTGCCCTCGGACACTGAAGCTTTCTTT. As protein: CSVVPSDTEAFF.

CDR3 residues: CASSPGVNGYTF. The DNA of the CDR3 is TGTGCCAGCAGCCCCGGTGTCAATGGCTACACCTTC. The chain is built from TRBV11-2 and TRBJ1-2; unclear D gene. The V gene's germline CDR1 is SGHAT and CDR2 FQNNGV. Trimming removed 5 bases from V and 6 bases from J, with 10 bases in between. The CDR3 has 12 amino acids.

The chain couples TRBV2 to TRBJ1-2; 7 bases match TRBD1. Germline CDR1 reads SNHLY; CDR2 reads FYNNEI. V lost 8 bases, J lost 8 bases, and 11 bases stayed unmatched. The CDR3 is 13 residues long. The CDR3 spells CASRTGFEDGYTF. DNA of the CDR3: TGTGCCAGCCGGACAGGTTTTGAGGACGGCTACACCTTC.

The gene calls are TRBV18 and TRBJ2-1, with D possibly being TRBD2 (6 bases). This CDR3 region has 15 residues. The V end lost 3 bases, the J end lost 0 bases, and 9 bases lay between the germline ends. Germline V gene data show CDR1 as KGHSH and CDR2 as LQKENI. The CDR3 coding sequence is TGTGCCAGCTCACCGGGACTGAACTCCTACAATGAGCAGTTCTTC. Translated, it gives CASSPGLNSYNEQFF.

The rearrangement links TRBV6-5 to TRBJ1-2; D is ambiguous. V dropped 5 bases and J dropped 4 bases, with 11 bases sitting between them. The CDR3 runs to 13 residues. In germline, CDR1 is MNHEY, CDR2 SVGAGI. CDR3 DNA: TGTGCCAGCAGTATGGGCCCAGGCTATGGCTACACCTTC. Its translation is CASSMGPGYGYTF.